The rows below give T cell receptor beta chains drawn from one sample of a study of blood T cells in healthy people across ages. In TCRdb, the 5' RACE reads were re-called with MiXCR into one record per CDR3 protein. Here the sample spans 700,000 or so distinct CDR3 sequences, less than 45% being singletons. The material sequenced was blood. These receptors were taken from a man older than 75 in good health. CDR3s include the opening cysteine and the closing phenylalanine or tryptophan. Each record gives: J gene, clone size, V gene, D gene, CDR3 protein, CDR3 DNA. A D gene is named only where the DNA matches it firmly. Clone size is stated in some rows and not others, as once, few, many or a class when expanded.

TRBJ2-2,.,TRBV14,.,CASSQETWGPGELFF,TGTGCCAGCAGCCAAGAAACTTGGGGCCCCGGGGAGCTGTTTTTT
TRBJ1-5,.,TRBV5-4,.,CASSLGVSNQPQHF,TGTGCCAGCAGCTTGGGGGTGAGCAATCAGCCCCAGCATTTT
TRBJ2-3,.,TRBV9,TRBD1,CASGLRGLMYF,TGTGCCAGCGGTTTGAGGGGGCTTATGTATTTT
TRBJ2-5,.,TRBV24-1,TRBD1,CATSDGGQETQNF,TGTGCCACCAGTGATGGGGGACAGGAGACCCAGAACTTC
TRBJ1-2,.,TRBV7-2,TRBD1,CASSLEQGDYGYTF,TGTGCCAGCAGCTTAGAACAGGGGGACTATGGCTACACCTTC
TRBJ2-5,.,TRBV15,.,CATGRDQSAGLFAYGQYF,TGTGCCACCGGCAGAGATCAATCGGCGGGGCTCTTCGCCTACGGGCAGTACTTC
TRBJ2-3,.,TRBV14,.,CASSTVGLVVPDTQYF,TGTGCCAGCAGCACCGTTGGGCTAGTGGTCCCCGATACGCAGTATTTT
TRBJ2-1,few,TRBV20-1,TRBD2,CSARPPSGGSYNEQFF,TGCAGTGCTAGACCGCCAAGCGGGGGCTCCTACAATGAGCAGTTCTTC
TRBJ2-5,.,TRBV20-1,TRBD1,CSAMTGGRETQYF,TGCAGTGCTATGACAGGGGGCAGAGAGACCCAGTACTTC
TRBJ2-1,.,TRBV9,TRBD2,CASSVVAFTGGHNEQFF,TGTGCCAGCAGCGTAGTAGCCTTCACGGGGGGACACAATGAGCAGTTCTTC
TRBJ2-2,.,TRBV20-1,.,CSARDLGHNPGELFF,TGCAGTGCTAGAGATTTAGGACATAACCCCGGGGAGCTGTTTTTT
TRBJ2-1,.,TRBV9,.,CASSVAGAVVNEQFF,TGTGCCAGCAGCGTAGCGGGAGCGGTAGTCAATGAGCAGTTCTTC
TRBJ2-1,.,TRBV29-1,.,CSVEEGHEQFF,TGCAGCGTTGAGGAGGGGCATGAGCAGTTCTTC
TRBJ2-3,few,TRBV15,.,CATSSKKTGRDITDTQYF,TGTGCCACCAGCAGTAAAAAGACAGGGCGGGACATAACAGATACGCAGTATTTT
TRBJ1-2,.,TRBV6-2/TRBV6-3,.,CASCITRTIGYTF,TGTGCCAGCTGCATCACACGGACTATTGGCTACACCTTC
TRBJ2-7,few,TRBV7-9,TRBD1,CASSSYSGTGGYEQYF,TGTGCCAGCAGCTCCTACTCCGGGACAGGGGGCTACGAGCAGTACTTC
TRBJ1-4,few,TRBV28,.,CASVSPPGEKLFF,TGTGCCAGCGTTTCACCCCCGGGGGAAAAACTGTTTTTT
TRBJ2-2,few,TRBV25-1,.,CASRSRGANTGELFF,TGTGCCAGCAGATCCCGGGGTGCGAACACCGGGGAGCTGTTTTTT
TRBJ2-7,.,TRBV15,.,CATSRDRKRPSSYDEQYF,TGTGCCACCAGCAGAGATAGAAAGCGGCCCAGCTCCTACGATGAGCAGTACTTC
TRBJ2-5,.,TRBV27,.,CASSSTEYQETQYF,TGTGCCAGCAGTTCCACAGAGTACCAAGAGACCCAGTACTTC
TRBJ2-1,.,TRBV20-1,TRBD1,CSARPGQGQETQFF,TGCAGTGCTAGACCGGGACAGGGACAGGAGACCCAGTTCTTC
TRBJ2-3,.,TRBV11-2,TRBD2,CASSSNGGAYRTDTQYF,TGTGCCAGCAGCTCCAACGGGGGGGCCTATCGCACAGATACGCAGTATTTT
TRBJ2-1,.,TRBV27,TRBD2,CASSWGGWQDEQFF,TGTGCCAGCAGTTGGGGGGGGTGGCAAGATGAGCAGTTCTTC
TRBJ2-1,.,TRBV7-2,TRBD2,CASSGIAGVSSYNEQFF,TGTGCCAGCAGCGGAATAGCGGGGGTTAGCTCCTACAATGAGCAGTTCTTC
TRBJ2-1,.,TRBV7-8,.,CASSLDAAGFFYNEQFF,TGTGCCAGCAGCTTAGACGCGGCGGGGTTTTTCTACAATGAGCAGTTCTTC
TRBJ2-5,once,TRBV7-9,TRBD2,CASSLTAGVGTQYF,TGTGCCAGCAGCTTAACAGCGGGAGTCGGGACCCAGTACTTC
TRBJ2-7,.,TRBV15,TRBD2,CATSRSERGSYEQYF,TGTGCCACCAGCAGATCGGAGCGGGGCTCCTACGAGCAGTACTTC
TRBJ1-2,.,TRBV2,TRBD1,CASSAGTGGAYGYTF,TGTGCCAGCAGTGCCGGGACAGGGGGCGCCTATGGCTACACCTTC